The 9 T cell receptor beta chains below were found in one sample sequenced in a study of shared clonotypes between healthy human individuals. The table came from immunoSEQ multiplex PCR; TCRdb's copy has only in-frame clones and leaves some out. The sample consists of some 1,100,000 clones, about four fifths of them appearing once. Sequenced sample: memory CD4+ T cells from PBMCs. Documented subset: CD45RA-negative fraction. These receptors all stem from a man between 18 and 29 years old in good health. Some clones in this sample may be carry-over from other donors' samples.

This clone was recorded a few times. The chain employs TRBV29-1 and TRBJ2-1, with TRBD1 matching over 8 bases. The CDR3 extends over 15 amino acids. Unmatched junction bases numbered 8, after V lost 4 bases and J lost 3 bases. Germline values: CDR1 SQVTM, CDR2 ANQGSEA. For the CDR3, the DNA is TGCAGCGTTGCGGACAGGGCCGATTTCTACAATGAGCAGTTCTTC. Translated: CSVADRADFYNEQFF.

Note on this clone: A single base separates this from a much larger clone, so it may be a read error. This chain connects TRBV6-5 to TRBJ1-5, with a tentative D call TRBD1 (6 bases). Between the trimmed V and J ends, which lost 5 bases and 0 bases, there was a span of 8 bases. The CDR3 extends over 14 amino acids. Germline lookup yields CDR1 MNHEY and CDR2 SVGAGI. The CDR3 reads CASSQGYSNQPQHF. CDR3 sequence (DNA): TGTGCCAGCAGTCAGGGGTATAGCAATCAGCCCCAGCATTTT.

This clone was detected once. The chain has TRBV5-1 and TRBJ1-2; weak D call: TRBD1 (5 bases). CDR3 length equals 14 residues. Germline values: CDR1 SGHRS, CDR2 YFSETQ. The V end lost 0 bases, the J end lost 8 bases, and 14 bases lay between the germline ends. CDR3 in DNA: TGCGCCAGCAGCTTGGATAGGGACCCCAAGGGCTACACCTTC. Translated, it gives CASSLDRDPKGYTF. The full variable domain, with the rest looked up from reference TRBV5-1 and TRBJ1-2, is KAGVTQTPRYLIKTRGQQVTLSCSPISGHRSVSWYQQTPGQGLQFLFEYFSETQRNKGNFPGRFSGRQFSNSRSEMNVSTLELGDSALYLCASSLDRDPKGYTFGSGTRLTVV.

The chain combines TRBV10-3 with TRBJ2-5, with 15 bases identical to TRBD2. The CDR3 spans 15 residues. J gave up 4 bases and V 8 bases, and 5 bases lay outside the gene matches. Per germline, CDR1 ENHRY and CDR2 SYGVKD. CDR3 DNA: TGTGCCATCGGACTAGCGGGAGGGGGGCGAGAGACCCAGTACTTC. Translated, it gives CAIGLAGGGRETQYF.

This chain connects TRBV11-2 to TRBJ2-1; D is ambiguous. The CDR3 has 12 residues. The germline gives CDR1 SGHAT, CDR2 FQNNGV. V lost 2 bases to trimming and J lost 9 bases, with 8 bases between them. The CDR3 DNA is TGTGCCAGCAGCTTAAATCCCCCTGAGCAGTTCTTC. Its translation: CASSLNPPEQFF.

This clone was found once. The chain links TRBV19 to TRBJ1-1; TRBD1 aligns across 7 bases. The V gene end was trimmed by 6 bases and the J gene end by 4 bases; junction bases not matched to a gene: 14. The CDR3 consists of 16 residues. The V gene's germline CDR1 is LNHDA and CDR2 SQIVND (reference sequence). The CDR3 nucleotides read TGTGCCAGTAGCACTGGCCCCGACAGGGAGGGCACTGAAGCTTTCTTT. It encodes CASSTGPDREGTEAFF.

A few counts support this clone. V is TRBV5-1 and J is TRBJ2-1; 12 nucleotides align to TRBD2. After removal of 0 bases from V and 8 bases from J, the junction contained 6 bases not matched to a gene. The CDR3 is 16 amino acids. Germline V gene lookup returns CDR1 SGHRS and CDR2 YFSETQ. CDR3 loop: CASSLERTSGKDEQFF. DNA of the CDR3: TGCGCCAGCAGCTTGGAACGGACTAGCGGGAAGGATGAGCAGTTCTTC. Based on the CDR3 plus reference TRBV5-1 and TRBJ2-1, the full variable domain is KAGVTQTPRYLIKTRGQQVTLSCSPISGHRSVSWYQQTPGQGLQFLFEYFSETQRNKGNFPGRFSGRQFSNSRSEMNVSTLELGDSALYLCASSLERTSGKDEQFFGPGTRLTVL.

The chain carries TRBV15 and TRBJ1-5; D is possibly TRBD1 (6 bases). Trimming took 0 bases from V and 2 from J, leaving 8 bases between them. CDR1 LNHNV and CDR2 YYDKDF come from the germline V gene (reference sequence). This CDR3 is 15 amino acids long. CDR3 coding DNA: TGTGCCACCAGCAGAGAACAGGGAGGCAATCAGCCCCAGCATTTT. Translated, it gives CATSREQGGNQPQHF.

The CDR3 protein is CASTRTGVAGELFF. In nucleotides, the CDR3 is TGTGCCAGCACCCGGACAGGGGTAGCCGGGGAGCTGTTTTTT. The rearrangement joins TRBV2 to TRBJ2-2; 9 bases align to TRBD1. Losses at the gene ends were 7 bases for V and 6 bases for J; bases not matched to a gene: 6. Germline CDR1 SNHLY, CDR2 FYNNEI. The length of the CDR3 is 14 residues.